This T cell receptor beta chain was sequenced during a study of memory CD4+ T cells and cytomegalovirus serostatus. Study details: Of the healthy Belgian adults, under 10 were CMV seropositive and 24 seronegative.

With V trimmed by 6 bases and J by 4 bases, 8 bases remained unmatched. Germline CDR1 reads SGHRS; CDR2 reads YFSETQ. This CDR3 contains 14 residues. The sort gate was single viable CD3+CD4+CD8-CD45RO+ cells for memory CD4+ T cells. Study observations and caveats: Each of approximately 73 CMV-associated TCRbeta sequences occurred in one to five individuals.

Study processing details: After removing out-of-frame reads, around 2,000,000 distinct TCRbeta sequences remained. TCRdb's copy holds only in-frame clones and misses some; the assay was immunoSEQ multiplex PCR. V and J calls and clone size are those listed in that table; D and trimming were worked out from the DNA. The sample holds 35,000 to 50,000 clones, 78% seen once. With respect to this clone: Its antigen is currently unknown.

The rearrangement uses TRBV5-1 and TRBJ1-2; 8 nucleotides line up with TRBD1. The sequenced sample consisted of memory CD4+ T cells from blood. This receptor was obtained from an adult in good health and CMV-seronegative. CDR3 in amino acids: CASTPTGGFYGYTF. DNA for the CDR3: TGCGCCAGCACCCCAACAGGGGGGTTCTATGGCTACACCTTC.